This T cell receptor (beta chain) appears in the sequencing data of a study of cytomegalovirus exposure and HLA in healthy donors. About the study: Sequencing of about 200 million T cells in an earlier analysis found 120 million or so unique TCR beta sequences.

V was pared by 4 bases and J by 5 bases, with 21 bases between. The CDR3 length is 16 residues. CDR1 is SGHDT and CDR2 is YYEEEE in the germline V gene. PCR amplification relied on 60 Vbeta primers (plus 13 Jbeta primers). TCRdb's copy holds only in-frame clones and misses some; the assay was immunoSEQ multiplex PCR. The profile shows fewer than 200,000 clones, approximately 85% of them singletons. Notes on this clone: Its antigen is currently unknown.

Study-level points and caveats: When a later analysis was performed, an Asian-associated ancestry cluster reportedly had fewer N-insertions than the roughly 670-donor mean.

This sequence originates from a girl aged 2-10 years in good health and CMV-seropositive. This chain connects TRBV5-6 to TRBJ2-5, with TRBD2 as a possible D gene (5 bases). The sample consisted of PBMCs. CDR3 in DNA: TGTGCCAGCAGCGCGGCCCTGAGGGCCATCAAGGAGACCCAGTACTTC. Translated, it gives CASSAALRAIKETQYF.